The 30 T cell receptor beta chains below were found in one sample sequenced in a study of blood T cell repertoires in COVID-19. Repertoires were generated with immunoSEQ multiplex PCR, while TCRdb's copy carries only in-frame clones and drops some. The table lists 150,000 or so clones, approximately 90% of them singletons. The specimen was peripheral blood. Source of these receptors: a man younger than 30 with COVID-19, enrolled during active disease.

This rearrangement joins TRBV7-9 to TRBJ2-7; maybe TRBD2 (5 bases). V lost 4 bases, J lost 1 base, and 17 bases lay in between. The CDR3 totals 16 residues. Germline-derived CDR1 and CDR2 are SEHNR and FQNEAQ (reference sequence). This CDR3 is CASSWLEGATSYEQYF. The CDR3 region has the DNA TGTGCCAGCAGCTGGCTTGAGGGAGCCACGTCCTACGAGCAGTACTTC.

The V and J genes are TRBV30 and TRBJ2-5; 9 bases line up with TRBD2. There are 16 residues in the CDR3. The germline V gene encodes CDR1 GTSNPN and CDR2 SVGIG (reference sequence). J gave up 5 bases and V 0 bases, and 10 bases lay outside the gene matches. The chain's CDR3 is CAWSVGQAGGGETQYF. As DNA, the CDR3 is TGTGCCTGGAGTGTAGGACAAGCGGGAGGCGGGGAGACCCAGTACTTC.

DNA for the CDR3: TGTGCCAGCAGTTACTCTCCGGGTTACACCGGGGAGCTGTTTTTT. Amino acid sequence: CASSYSPGYTGELFF. This chain links TRBV6-5 with TRBJ2-2, with unresolved D. Trimming took off 0 bases at V and 3 bases at J, with 8 bases between the two ends. CDR3 length: 15 amino acids. CDR1 is MNHEY, CDR2 SVGAGI, per germline.

The chain recombines TRBV19 with TRBJ1-6; tentatively, D is TRBD1 (5 bases). Germline V gene data show CDR1 as LNHDA and CDR2 as SQIVND (reference sequence). Trimming cost V 6 bases and J 8 bases, with 20 bases left between them. This CDR3 region has 16 residues. The CDR3 loop is CASSPVRVLLDSPLHF. The CDR3 bases are TGTGCCAGTAGCCCAGTCAGGGTGCTTCTGGATTCACCCCTCCACTTT. Drawing the rest from reference TRBV19 and TRBJ1-6, the complete variable domain is DGGITQSPKYLFRKEGQNVTLSCEQNLNHDAMYWYRQDPGQGLRLIYYSQIVNDFQKGDIAEGYSVSREKKESFPLTVTSAQKNPTAFYLCASSPVRVLLDSPLHFGNGTRLTVT.

The chain couples TRBV27 to TRBJ1-2; 9 nucleotides align to TRBD1. Per germline, CDR1 MNHEY and CDR2 SMNVEV (reference sequence). The CDR3 sequence is 13 residues long. With 5 bases clipped from V and 3 bases from J, the junction kept 1 base outside the gene matches. The CDR3: CASSTGGHYGYTF. The CDR3 DNA sequence: TGTGCCAGCAGTACAGGGGGCCACTATGGCTACACCTTC.

The rearrangement joins TRBV6-5 to TRBJ1-2; 7 positions match TRBD1. The germline V gene has CDR1 MNHEY and CDR2 SVGAGI. Germline trimming cut 6 bases from V and 0 bases from J; bases unmatched to any gene: 7. The CDR3 loop spans 15 amino acids. CDR3 in amino acids: CASSRQGKSNYGYTF. CDR3 bases: TGTGCCAGCAGCCGACAGGGCAAGTCTAACTATGGCTACACCTTC.

The rearrangement joins TRBV25-1 to TRBJ2-1; possibly TRBD1 for D (6 bases). The germline V gene encodes CDR1 MGHDK and CDR2 SYGVNS. The V and J ends lost 4 bases and 7 bases respectively, with 11 bases between them. This CDR3 region has 13 residues. This CDR3 reads CASSGTGPNEQFF. Written as DNA, the CDR3 is TGTGCCAGCAGTGGCACAGGGCCGAATGAGCAGTTCTTC.

The chain links TRBV11-2 to TRBJ2-3; 10 bases line up with TRBD2. Germline trimming cut 5 bases from V and 3 bases from J; bases unmatched to any gene: 8. Per the germline V gene, CDR1 is SGHAT and CDR2 is FQNNGV. CDR3 length: 16 amino acids. The DNA of the CDR3 is TGTGCCAGCAGCCCCTCTAGCGGGAGCGGTACAGATACGCAGTATTTT. It codes for CASSPSSGSGTDTQYF.

The V gene is TRBV5-4, the J gene TRBJ2-3; unclear D gene. CDR1 SGHNT and CDR2 YYREEE come from the germline V gene (reference sequence). Between the trimmed V and J ends, which lost 4 bases and 3 bases, there was a span of 18 bases. The CDR3 length is 16 residues. CDR3 coding DNA: TGTGCCAGCAGCCCCCGGGTCTCGCCTTCGACAGATACGCAGTATTTT. This gives the protein CASSPRVSPSTDTQYF.

This clone was seen just once. CDR3 DNA sequence: TGCAGCGTGACGGGACTAGCGGAGCAACCCGCCTACAATGAGCAGTTCTTC. It codes for CSVTGLAEQPAYNEQFF. J is TRBJ2-1 and V is TRBV29-1, with TRBD2 matching over 11 bases. In germline, CDR1 is SQVTM, CDR2 ANQGSEA. This CDR3 spans 17 amino acids. J lost 2 bases, V lost 6 bases, and 12 bases had no gene match.

V usage is TRBV19 and J usage is TRBJ2-5; 9 positions agree with TRBD1. The CDR3 length is 14 residues. V dropped 9 bases and J dropped 1; count of bases not matched to a gene: 6. From germline, CDR1 is LNHDA and CDR2 SQIVND (reference sequence). CDR3: CASSTGGSQETQYF. The CDR3 DNA follows: TGTGCCAGCAGCACAGGGGGCAGCCAAGAGACCCAGTACTTC.

As to this clone: This clone may be a read error of a much larger clone one base away. V gene TRBV7-3 combines with J gene TRBJ2-5; 8 nucleotides line up with TRBD1. CDR3 size: 13 residues. With V trimmed by 3 bases and J by 4 bases, 1 base remained unmatched. Looked up from germline, CDR1 is SGHTA and CDR2 is FQGTGA. The CDR3 reads CASSFTGGETQYF. For the CDR3, the DNA is TGTGCCAGCAGCTTCACAGGGGGAGAGACCCAGTACTTC.

A remark on this clone: One end of the junction is discordant with germline, which a read error may explain. V usage is TRBV14 and J usage is TRBJ1-4; 8 positions match TRBD1. The CDR3 loop spans 16 amino acids. Germline CDR1 is SGHDN and CDR2 is FVKESK. The CDR3 reads CASSQDWTGMGEKLLF. The CDR3, as DNA: TGTGCCAGCAGCCAAGACTGGACAGGGATGGGTGAAAAACTGCTTTTT.

V gene TRBV19 combines with J gene TRBJ2-7, with 9 positions matching TRBD2. The V gene's germline CDR1 is LNHDA and CDR2 SQIVND (reference sequence). With V trimmed by 3 bases and J by 3 bases, 6 bases remained unmatched. The CDR3 is 15 amino acids. The CDR3 protein is CASSMGASGNYEQYF. The CDR3 region has the DNA TGTGCCAGTAGTATGGGGGCTAGCGGGAACTACGAGCAGTACTTC.

CDR3 amino acids: CASSARTENTGELFF. DNA of the CDR3: TGTGCCAGCAGCGCGAGGACAGAGAACACCGGGGAGCTGTTTTTT. The V call is TRBV9, the J call TRBJ2-2; D perhaps matches TRBD1 (6 bases). This CDR3 is built from 15 residues. Trimming removed 3 bases from V and 1 base from J, with 10 bases in between. CDR1 and CDR2 from the germline V gene are SGDLS and YYNGEE.

The J gene is TRBJ2-5, the V gene TRBV18, with 11 positions matching TRBD2. J lost 1 base, V lost 7 bases, and 11 bases had no gene match. This CDR3 has 17 residues. CDR1 is KGHSH and CDR2 is LQKENI in the germline V gene. CDR3 in amino acids: CASLRTRLAGGQETQYF. CDR3 nucleotide sequence: TGTGCCAGCTTACGCACCAGGCTAGCGGGAGGCCAAGAGACCCAGTACTTC.

Here the CDR3 reads CASRPGSVTGELFF. CDR3 DNA sequence: TGTGCCAGCAGACCAGGGTCGGTGACCGGGGAGCTGTTTTTT. The chain uses TRBV28 and TRBJ2-2; perhaps TRBD1 as D (5 bases). CDR3 size: 14 residues. Germline CDR1 reads MDHEN; CDR2 reads SYDVKM. Trimming removed 6 bases at V and 5 bases at J, with 13 bases between.

This clone was detected only once. The CDR3 DNA sequence: TGTGCCAGTAAAAGACTAGCGGGGATTGAATATAGCACAGATACGCAGTATTTT. Residues: CASKRLAGIEYSTDTQYF. The chain joins TRBV19 to TRBJ2-3; 11 bases map to TRBD2. The ends lost 7 bases at V and 0 bases at J; junction bases unmatched: 12. The germline CDR1 and CDR2 sequences are LNHDA and SQIVND (reference sequence). The CDR3 runs 18 residues.

The V call is TRBV3-1 (or the pseudogene TRBV3-2), the J call TRBJ2-1; a weak D match, TRBD2 (7 bases). Germline lookup yields CDR1 LGHDT and CDR2 YNNKEL (reference sequence). Trimming shortened V by 4 bases and J by 8 bases, and 18 bases separated the two germline ends. CDR3 length: 15 residues. The chain's CDR3 is CASSPEGGVIDEQFF. In DNA form, the CDR3 reads TGTGCCAGCAGCCCTGAGGGGGGGGTTATCGATGAGCAGTTCTTC.

As for this clone: One end of the junction is discordant with germline, which a read error may explain. CDR3 protein: CASSLGQGASNEKLLF. DNA of the CDR3: TGTGCCAGCAGCCTCGGACAGGGGGCGTCTAATGAAAAACTGCTTTTT. The chain uses TRBV13 and TRBJ1-4; the match to TRBD1 covers 11 bases. The CDR3 has 16 amino acids. The germline CDR1 and CDR2 sequences are PRHDT and FYEKMQ (reference sequence).

The sample holds one count of this clone. The genes are TRBV27 and TRBJ1-6, with no clear D. CDR1 is MNHEY, CDR2 SMNVEV, per germline (reference sequence). CDR3 length: 13 amino acids. Trimming removed 6 bases from V and 6 bases from J, with 9 bases in between. The CDR3 sequence: CASRGSRNSPLHF. The CDR3 bases are TGTGCCAGCAGGGGGAGCCGTAATTCACCCCTCCACTTT.

The genes are TRBV3-1 (or the pseudogene TRBV3-2) and TRBJ2-7; D gene uncertain. Germline V lookup: CDR1 LGHDT, CDR2 YNNKEL (reference sequence). Trimming removed 1 base from V and 2 bases from J, with 12 bases in between. This CDR3 contains 15 residues. CDR3 residues: CASSQGVSSAYEQYF. In DNA, the CDR3 is TGTGCCAGCAGCCAAGGTGTTAGCTCAGCCTACGAGCAGTACTTC.

The gene calls are TRBV19 and TRBJ2-2; no clear D. Deletions cut 5 bases from V and 10 bases from J, with 11 bases between. The CDR3 has 12 amino acids. Looked up from germline, CDR1 is LNHDA and CDR2 is SQIVND (reference sequence). The CDR3 DNA reads as TGTGCCAGTAGTGGGTTTGGAGAGGAGCTGTTTTTT. Translating gives CASSGFGEELFF.

The V call is TRBV11-3, the J call TRBJ2-1, with 12 positions matching TRBD2. This CDR3 has 15 amino acids. V shed 1 base, J shed 7 bases, and the junction held 2 bases outside the gene matches. Germline V gives CDR1 SGHNT, CDR2 YENEEA. The CDR3, as DNA: TGTGCCAGCAGCTTAGTAGGACTAGCGGGAAATGAGCAGTTCTTC. This codes for CASSLVGLAGNEQFF.

The chain combines TRBV4-3 with TRBJ2-7, with 8 bases identical to TRBD2. CDR1 is LGHNA, CDR2 YSLEER, per germline. V lost 1 base, J lost 6 bases, and 8 bases stayed unmatched. The CDR3 totals 15 residues. The DNA of the CDR3 is TGCGCCAGCAGCCAAGTATTCGGGAGGGCTTTCGAGCAGTACTTC. Translating gives CASSQVFGRAFEQYF.

CDR3 bases: TGTGCCAGCTCGGGGACTCCGAAAACTTACAATGAGCAGTTCTTC. It yields the protein CASSGTPKTYNEQFF. V is TRBV14 and J is TRBJ2-1; D perhaps matches TRBD2 (6 bases). The germline gives CDR1 SGHDN, CDR2 FVKESK. CDR3 length equals 15 residues. The V end lost 8 bases, the J end lost 4 bases, and 18 bases lay between the germline ends.

The V call is TRBV6-5, the J call TRBJ2-7, with a possible D match to TRBD2 (6 bases). The CDR3 sequence is 15 residues long. The germline V gene has CDR1 MNHEY and CDR2 SVGAGI. V gave up 0 bases and J gave up 4 bases, with 13 bases separating them. Written as DNA, the CDR3 is TGTGCCAGCAGTTACTCGAAGGACCGGGGGTACGAGCAGTACTTC. The encoded protein is CASSYSKDRGYEQYF.

This chain joins TRBV15 and TRBJ1-3; the D is unclear. Germline V gene sequence: CDR1 LNHNV, CDR2 YYDKDF (reference sequence). Trimming took 6 bases from V and 4 from J, leaving 4 bases between them. This CDR3 comprises 11 residues. In DNA, the CDR3 is TGTGCCACCAGTGTAGGAAACACCATATATTTT. As protein: CATSVGNTIYF.

This rearrangement joins TRBV30 to TRBJ2-7, with a weak D call TRBD1 (6 bases). Trimming shortened V by 6 bases and J by 1 base, and 7 bases separated the two germline ends. CDR1 and CDR2 (germline): GTSNPN, SVGIG (reference sequence). This CDR3 region has 11 residues. In nucleotides, the CDR3 is TGTGCCTGCAGGGGATCCTACGAGCAGTACTTC. Protein sequence: CACRGSYEQYF.

The V and J genes are TRBV11-2 and TRBJ2-7; the D gene is possibly TRBD2 (6 bases). Trimming cost V 5 bases and J 5 bases, with 16 bases left between them. The CDR3 consists of 14 residues. Germline CDR1 SGHAT, CDR2 FQNNGV. The DNA of the CDR3 is TGTGCCAGCAGCCGTCTGTCGGGAGCGGACGAGCAGTACTTC. As protein: CASSRLSGADEQYF.